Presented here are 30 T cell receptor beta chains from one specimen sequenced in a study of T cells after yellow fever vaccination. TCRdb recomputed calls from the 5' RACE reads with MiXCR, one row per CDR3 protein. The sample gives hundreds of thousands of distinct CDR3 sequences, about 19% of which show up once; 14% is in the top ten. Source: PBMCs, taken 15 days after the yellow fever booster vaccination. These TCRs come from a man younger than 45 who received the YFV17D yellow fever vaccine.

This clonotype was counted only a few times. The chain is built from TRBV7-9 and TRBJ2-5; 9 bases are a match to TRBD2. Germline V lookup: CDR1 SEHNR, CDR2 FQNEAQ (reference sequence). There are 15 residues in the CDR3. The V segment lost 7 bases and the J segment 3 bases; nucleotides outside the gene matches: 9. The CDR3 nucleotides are TGTGCCAGCACCGGTAGCGGGAGCATCGAAGAGACCCAGTACTTC. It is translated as CASTGSGSIEETQYF.

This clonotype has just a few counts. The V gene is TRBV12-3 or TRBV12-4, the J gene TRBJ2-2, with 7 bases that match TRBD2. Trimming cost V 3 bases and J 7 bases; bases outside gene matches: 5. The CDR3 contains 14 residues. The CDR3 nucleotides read TGTGCCAGCAGTTTGAGTGGGGGGGACGGGGAGCTGTTTTTT. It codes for CASSLSGGDGELFF.

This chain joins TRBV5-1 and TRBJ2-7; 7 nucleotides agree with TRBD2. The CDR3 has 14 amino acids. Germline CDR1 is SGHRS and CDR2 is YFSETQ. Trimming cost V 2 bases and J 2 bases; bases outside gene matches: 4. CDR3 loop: CASSLSGDAYEQYF. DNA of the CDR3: TGCGCCAGCAGCTTAAGCGGGGACGCCTACGAGCAGTACTTC.

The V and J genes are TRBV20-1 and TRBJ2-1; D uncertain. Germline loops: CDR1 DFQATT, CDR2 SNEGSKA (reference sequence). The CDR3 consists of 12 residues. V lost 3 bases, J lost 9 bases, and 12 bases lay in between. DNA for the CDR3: TGCAGTGCTAGGAGCCCTGCGGCTGAGCAGTTCTTC. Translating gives CSARSPAAEQFF.

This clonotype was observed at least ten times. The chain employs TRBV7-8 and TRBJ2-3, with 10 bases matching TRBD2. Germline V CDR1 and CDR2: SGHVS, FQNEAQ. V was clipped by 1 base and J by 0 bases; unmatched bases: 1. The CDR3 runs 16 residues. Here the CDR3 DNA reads TGTGCCAGCAGCTTAGGACTAGCGGGTAGCACAGATACGCAGTATTTT. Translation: CASSLGLAGSTDTQYF. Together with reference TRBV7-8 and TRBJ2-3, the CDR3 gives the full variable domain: GAGVSQSPRYKVAKRGQDVALRCDPISGHVSLFWYQQALGQGPEFLTYFQNEAQLDKSGLPSDRFFAERPEGSVSTLKIQRTQQEDSAVYLCASSLGLAGSTDTQYFGPGTRLTVL.

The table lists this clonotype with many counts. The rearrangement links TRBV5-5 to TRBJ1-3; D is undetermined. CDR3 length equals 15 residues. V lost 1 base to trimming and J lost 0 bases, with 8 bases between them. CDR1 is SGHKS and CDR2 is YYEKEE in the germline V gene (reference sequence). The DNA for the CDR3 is TGTGCCAGCAGCTTGACAGACCACTCTGGAAACACCATATATTTT. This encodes CASSLTDHSGNTIYF.

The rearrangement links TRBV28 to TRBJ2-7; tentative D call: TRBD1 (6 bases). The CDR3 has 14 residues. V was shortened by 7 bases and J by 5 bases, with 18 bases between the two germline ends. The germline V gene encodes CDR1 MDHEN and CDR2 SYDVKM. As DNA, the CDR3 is TGTGCCAGCAATCTCCGGTACAGGGTCCACGAGCAGTACTTC. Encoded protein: CASNLRYRVHEQYF.

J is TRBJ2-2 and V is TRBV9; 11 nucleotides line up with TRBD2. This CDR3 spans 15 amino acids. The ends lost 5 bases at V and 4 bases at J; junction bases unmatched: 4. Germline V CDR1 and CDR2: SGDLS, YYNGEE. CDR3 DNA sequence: TGTGCCAGCAGTGGGACTAGCGGCCTCACCGGGGAGCTGTTTTTT. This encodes CASSGTSGLTGELFF. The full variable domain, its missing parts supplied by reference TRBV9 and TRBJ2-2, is DSGVTQTPKHLITATGQRVTLRCSPRSGDLSVYWYQQSLDQGLQFLIQYYNGEERAKGNILERFSAQQFPDLHSELNLSSLELGDSALYFCASSGTSGLTGELFFGEGSRLTVL.

The CDR3 here is CASSYQGRTEAFF. For the CDR3, the DNA is TGTGCCAGCAGTTATCAAGGTCGGACTGAAGCTTTCTTT. The gene calls are TRBV6-2 or TRBV6-3 and TRBJ1-1; D uncertain. Trimming took 3 bases from V and 5 from J, leaving 10 bases between them. This CDR3 comprises 13 residues. The germline V gene has CDR1 MNHEY and CDR2 SVGEGT.

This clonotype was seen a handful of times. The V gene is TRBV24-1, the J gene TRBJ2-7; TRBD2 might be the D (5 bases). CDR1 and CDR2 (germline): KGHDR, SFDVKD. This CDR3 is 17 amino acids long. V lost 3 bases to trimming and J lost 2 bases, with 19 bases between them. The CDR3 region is CATSDAGGPPATYEQYF. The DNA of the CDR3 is TGTGCCACCAGTGATGCGGGCGGTCCCCCGGCTACCTACGAGCAGTACTTC.

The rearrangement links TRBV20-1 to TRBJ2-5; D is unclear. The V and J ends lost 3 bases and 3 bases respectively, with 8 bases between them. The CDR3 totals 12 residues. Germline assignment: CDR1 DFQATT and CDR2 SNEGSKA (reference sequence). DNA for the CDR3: TGCAGTGCTAGCGGGCAGAAAGAGACCCAGTACTTC. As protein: CSASGQKETQYF.

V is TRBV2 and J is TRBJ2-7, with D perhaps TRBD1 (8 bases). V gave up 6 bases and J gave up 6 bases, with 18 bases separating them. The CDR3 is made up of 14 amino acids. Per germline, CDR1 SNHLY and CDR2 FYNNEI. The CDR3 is CASRSGTGVGEQYF. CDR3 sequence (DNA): TGTGCCAGCAGAAGCGGGACAGGAGTAGGCGAGCAGTACTTC.

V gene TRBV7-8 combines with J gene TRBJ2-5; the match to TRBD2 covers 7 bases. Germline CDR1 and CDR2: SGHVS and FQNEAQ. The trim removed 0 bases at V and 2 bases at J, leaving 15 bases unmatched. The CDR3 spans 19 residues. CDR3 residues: CASSLALGPGRVRQETQYF. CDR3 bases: TGTGCCAGCAGCTTAGCGCTTGGTCCGGGGAGGGTTCGGCAAGAGACCCAGTACTTC. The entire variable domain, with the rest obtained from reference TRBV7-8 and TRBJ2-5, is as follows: GAGVSQSPRYKVAKRGQDVALRCDPISGHVSLFWYQQALGQGPEFLTYFQNEAQLDKSGLPSDRFFAERPEGSVSTLKIQRTQQEDSAVYLCASSLALGPGRVRQETQYFGPGTRLLVL.

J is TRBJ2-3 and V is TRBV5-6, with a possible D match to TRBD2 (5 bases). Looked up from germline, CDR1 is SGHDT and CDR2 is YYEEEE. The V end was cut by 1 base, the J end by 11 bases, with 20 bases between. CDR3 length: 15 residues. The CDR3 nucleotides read TGTGCCAGCAGCTTGTCGGCAGTTGGGCGTCGGGGGCAGTATTTT. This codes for CASSLSAVGRRGQYF.

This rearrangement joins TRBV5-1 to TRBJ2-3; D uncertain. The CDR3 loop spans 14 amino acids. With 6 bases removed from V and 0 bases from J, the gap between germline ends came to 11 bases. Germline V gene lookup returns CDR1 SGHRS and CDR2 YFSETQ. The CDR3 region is CASTEGASTDTQYF. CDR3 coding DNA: TGCGCCAGCACGGAAGGCGCTAGCACAGATACGCAGTATTTT. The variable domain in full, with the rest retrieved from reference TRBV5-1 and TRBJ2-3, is KAGVTQTPRYLIKTRGQQVTLSCSPISGHRSVSWYQQTPGQGLQFLFEYFSETQRNKGNFPGRFSGRQFSNSRSEMNVSTLELGDSALYLCASTEGASTDTQYFGPGTRLTVL.

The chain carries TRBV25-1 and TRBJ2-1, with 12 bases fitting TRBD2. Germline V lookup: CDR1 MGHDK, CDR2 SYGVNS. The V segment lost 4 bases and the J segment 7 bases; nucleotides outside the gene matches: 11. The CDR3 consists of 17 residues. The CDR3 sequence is CASSATPPSGRGNEQFF. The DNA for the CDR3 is TGTGCCAGCAGTGCTACCCCTCCTAGCGGGAGGGGTAATGAGCAGTTCTTC.

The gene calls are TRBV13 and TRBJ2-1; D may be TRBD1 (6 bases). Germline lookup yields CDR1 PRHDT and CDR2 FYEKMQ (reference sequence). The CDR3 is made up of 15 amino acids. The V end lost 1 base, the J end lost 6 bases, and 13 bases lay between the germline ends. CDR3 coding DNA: TGTGCCAGCAGCTTAGATGCCAGGGGTGGCAATGAGCAGTTCTTC. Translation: CASSLDARGGNEQFF.

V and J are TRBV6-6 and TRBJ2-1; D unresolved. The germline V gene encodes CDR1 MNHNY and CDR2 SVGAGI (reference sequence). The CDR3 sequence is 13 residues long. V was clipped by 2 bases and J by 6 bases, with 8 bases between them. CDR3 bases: TGTGCCAGCAGTTACCTGTACAGCAATGAGCAGTTCTTC. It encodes CASSYLYSNEQFF.

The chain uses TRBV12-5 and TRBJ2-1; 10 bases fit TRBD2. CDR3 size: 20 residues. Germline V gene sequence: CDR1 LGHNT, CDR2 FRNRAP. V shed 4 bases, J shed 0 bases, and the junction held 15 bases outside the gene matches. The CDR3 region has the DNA TGTGCTAGTGGTTCGCCCAGGCTAGCGGGAGAGGCCGGCTCCTACAATGAGCAGTTCTTC. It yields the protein CASGSPRLAGEAGSYNEQFF.

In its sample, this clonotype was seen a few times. The CDR3 DNA follows: TGTGCCAGCAGTTCGTCCCGGGACAGTCAGCCCCAGCATTTT. Translated, it gives CASSSSRDSQPQHF. The chain links TRBV6-2 or TRBV6-3 to TRBJ1-5; TRBD1 matches 7 bases. Germline assignment: CDR1 MNHEY and CDR2 SVGEGT. V gave up 4 bases and J gave up 6 bases; unmatched junction bases: 6. This CDR3 contains 14 residues.

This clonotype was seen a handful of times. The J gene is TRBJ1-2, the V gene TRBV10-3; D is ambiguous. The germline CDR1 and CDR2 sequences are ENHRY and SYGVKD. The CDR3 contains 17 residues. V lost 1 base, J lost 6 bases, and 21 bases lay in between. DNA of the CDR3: TGTGCCATCAGTGAGTTAACGGCAGCCGCGGGGAAGGATGGCTACACCTTC. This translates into CAISELTAAAGKDGYTF.

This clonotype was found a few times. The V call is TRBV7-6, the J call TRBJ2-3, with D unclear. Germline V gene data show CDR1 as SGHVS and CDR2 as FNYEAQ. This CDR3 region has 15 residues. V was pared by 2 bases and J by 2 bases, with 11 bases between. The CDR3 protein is CASSLSNIDTDTQYF. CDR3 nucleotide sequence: TGTGCCAGCAGCTTAAGCAACATCGACACAGATACGCAGTATTTT.

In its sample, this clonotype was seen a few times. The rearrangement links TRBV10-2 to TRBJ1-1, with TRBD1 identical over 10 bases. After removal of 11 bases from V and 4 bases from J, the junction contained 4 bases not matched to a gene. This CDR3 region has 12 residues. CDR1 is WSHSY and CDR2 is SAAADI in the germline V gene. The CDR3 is CACGQGVTEAFF. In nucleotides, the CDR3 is TGCGCCTGCGGACAGGGGGTCACTGAAGCTTTCTTT.

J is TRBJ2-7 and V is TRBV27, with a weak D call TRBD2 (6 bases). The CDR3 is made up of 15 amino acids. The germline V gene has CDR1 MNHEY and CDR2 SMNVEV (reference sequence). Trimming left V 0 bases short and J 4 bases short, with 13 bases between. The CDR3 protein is CASSLSEGERYEQYF. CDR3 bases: TGTGCCAGCAGTTTATCGGAGGGAGAAAGGTACGAGCAGTACTTC.

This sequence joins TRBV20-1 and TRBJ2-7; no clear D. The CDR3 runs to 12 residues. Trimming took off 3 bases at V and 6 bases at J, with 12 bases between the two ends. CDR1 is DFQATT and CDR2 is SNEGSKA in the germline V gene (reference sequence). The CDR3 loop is CSARSLTFEQYF. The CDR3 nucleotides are TGCAGTGCTAGGTCTTTGACGTTCGAGCAGTACTTC.

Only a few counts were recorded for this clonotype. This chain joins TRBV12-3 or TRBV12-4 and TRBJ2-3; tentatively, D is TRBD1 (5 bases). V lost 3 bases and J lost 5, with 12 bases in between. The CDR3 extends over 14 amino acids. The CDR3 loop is CASSLVGRRDTQYF. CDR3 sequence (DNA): TGTGCCAGCAGTTTGGTGGGGCGCAGAGATACGCAGTATTTT.

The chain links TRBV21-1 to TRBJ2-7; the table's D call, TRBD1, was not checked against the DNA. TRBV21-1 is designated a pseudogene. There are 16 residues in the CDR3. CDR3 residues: CASKIIPGRHSYEQYF. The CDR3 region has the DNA TGTGCCAGCAAAATCATCCCGGGAAGACACTCCTACGAGCAGTACTTC.

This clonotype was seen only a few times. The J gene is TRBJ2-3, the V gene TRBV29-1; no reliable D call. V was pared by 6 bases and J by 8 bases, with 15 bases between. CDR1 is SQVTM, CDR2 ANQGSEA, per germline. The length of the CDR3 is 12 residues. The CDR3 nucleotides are TGCAGCGTATTCCCGAGTTCTGGTACGCAGTATTTT. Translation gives CSVFPSSGTQYF.

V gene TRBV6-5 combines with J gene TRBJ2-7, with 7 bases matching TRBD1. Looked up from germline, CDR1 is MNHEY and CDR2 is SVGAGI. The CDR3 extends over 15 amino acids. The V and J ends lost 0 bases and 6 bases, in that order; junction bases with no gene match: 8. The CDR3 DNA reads TGTGCCAGCAGTTACTCAGGACAGGCCGGAGCCGAGCAGTACTTC. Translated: CASSYSGQAGAEQYF.

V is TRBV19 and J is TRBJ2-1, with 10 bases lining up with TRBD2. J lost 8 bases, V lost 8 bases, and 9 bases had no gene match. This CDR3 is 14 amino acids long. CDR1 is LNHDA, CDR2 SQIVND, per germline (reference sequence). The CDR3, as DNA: TGTGCCAGTCTCAAGCGGGAGGGCCCTTATGAGCAGTTCTTC. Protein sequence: CASLKREGPYEQFF.